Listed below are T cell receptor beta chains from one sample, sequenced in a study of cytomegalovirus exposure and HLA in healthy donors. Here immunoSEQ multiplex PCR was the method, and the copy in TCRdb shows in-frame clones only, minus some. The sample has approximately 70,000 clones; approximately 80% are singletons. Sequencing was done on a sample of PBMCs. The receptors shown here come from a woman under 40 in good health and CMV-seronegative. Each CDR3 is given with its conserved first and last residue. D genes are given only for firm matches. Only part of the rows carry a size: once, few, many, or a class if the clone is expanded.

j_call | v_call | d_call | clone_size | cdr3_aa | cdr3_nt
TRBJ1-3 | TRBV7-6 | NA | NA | CASSSDTISGNTIYF | TGTGCCAGCAGCTCCGACACGATCTCTGGAAACACCATATATTTT
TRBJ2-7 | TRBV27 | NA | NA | CASSSEAETMNEQYF | TGTGCCAGCAGTTCCGAGGCCGAGACGATGAACGAGCAGTACTTC
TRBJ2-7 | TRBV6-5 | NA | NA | CASKGWLDSSYEQYF | TGTGCCAGCAAAGGTTGGTTAGACAGCAGCTACGAGCAGTACTTC
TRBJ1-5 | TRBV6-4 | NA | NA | CASSGGTENQPQHF | TGTGCCAGCAGTGGCGGGACGGAAAATCAGCCCCAGCATTTT
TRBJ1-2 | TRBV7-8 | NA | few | CASSLPGENYGYTF | TGTGCCAGCAGCTTACCGGGTGAAAACTATGGCTACACCTTC
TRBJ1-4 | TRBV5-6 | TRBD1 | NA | CASSSAGTGIEKLFF | TGTGCCAGCAGCTCCGCCGGGACAGGGATTGAAAAACTGTTTTTT
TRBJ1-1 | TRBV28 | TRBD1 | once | CASSLWGRGNMNTEAFF | TGTGCCAGCAGTTTATGGGGCAGGGGGAACATGAACACTGAAGCTTTCTTT
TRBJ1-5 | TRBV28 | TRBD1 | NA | CASSLLAGGNQPQHF | TGTGCCAGCAGTTTACTAGCAGGGGGGAATCAGCCCCAGCATTTT
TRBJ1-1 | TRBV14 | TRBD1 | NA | CASSHTGGMNTEAFF | TGTGCCAGCAGTCATACAGGGGGGATGAACACTGAAGCTTTCTTT
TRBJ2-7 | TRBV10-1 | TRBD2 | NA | CASSHGTSGYEQYF | TGCGCCAGCAGTCATGGGACTAGCGGTTACGAGCAGTACTTC
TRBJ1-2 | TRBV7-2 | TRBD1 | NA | CASSSAGTGAGYYGYTF | TGTGCCAGCAGCTCAGCCGGGACAGGGGCTGGGTACTATGGCTACACCTTC
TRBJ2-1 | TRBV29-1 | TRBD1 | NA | CSGEGQGMNEQFF | TGCAGCGGGGAGGGACAGGGTATGAATGAGCAGTTCTTC
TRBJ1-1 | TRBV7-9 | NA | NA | CASSLGGTTGNTEAFF | TGTGCCAGCAGCTTAGGGGGGACGACAGGGAACACTGAAGCTTTCTTT
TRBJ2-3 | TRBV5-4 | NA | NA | CASSVDGSPDTQYF | TGTGCCAGCAGCGTGGACGGGTCCCCAGATACGCAGTATTTT
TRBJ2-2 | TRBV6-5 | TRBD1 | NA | CASRGDRRNTGELFF | TGTGCCAGCAGGGGGGACAGGCGGAACACCGGGGAGCTGTTTTTT
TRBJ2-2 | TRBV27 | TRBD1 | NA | CASTSPGTGNTGELFF | TGTGCCAGCACCTCCCCCGGGACAGGGAACACCGGGGAGCTGTTTTTT